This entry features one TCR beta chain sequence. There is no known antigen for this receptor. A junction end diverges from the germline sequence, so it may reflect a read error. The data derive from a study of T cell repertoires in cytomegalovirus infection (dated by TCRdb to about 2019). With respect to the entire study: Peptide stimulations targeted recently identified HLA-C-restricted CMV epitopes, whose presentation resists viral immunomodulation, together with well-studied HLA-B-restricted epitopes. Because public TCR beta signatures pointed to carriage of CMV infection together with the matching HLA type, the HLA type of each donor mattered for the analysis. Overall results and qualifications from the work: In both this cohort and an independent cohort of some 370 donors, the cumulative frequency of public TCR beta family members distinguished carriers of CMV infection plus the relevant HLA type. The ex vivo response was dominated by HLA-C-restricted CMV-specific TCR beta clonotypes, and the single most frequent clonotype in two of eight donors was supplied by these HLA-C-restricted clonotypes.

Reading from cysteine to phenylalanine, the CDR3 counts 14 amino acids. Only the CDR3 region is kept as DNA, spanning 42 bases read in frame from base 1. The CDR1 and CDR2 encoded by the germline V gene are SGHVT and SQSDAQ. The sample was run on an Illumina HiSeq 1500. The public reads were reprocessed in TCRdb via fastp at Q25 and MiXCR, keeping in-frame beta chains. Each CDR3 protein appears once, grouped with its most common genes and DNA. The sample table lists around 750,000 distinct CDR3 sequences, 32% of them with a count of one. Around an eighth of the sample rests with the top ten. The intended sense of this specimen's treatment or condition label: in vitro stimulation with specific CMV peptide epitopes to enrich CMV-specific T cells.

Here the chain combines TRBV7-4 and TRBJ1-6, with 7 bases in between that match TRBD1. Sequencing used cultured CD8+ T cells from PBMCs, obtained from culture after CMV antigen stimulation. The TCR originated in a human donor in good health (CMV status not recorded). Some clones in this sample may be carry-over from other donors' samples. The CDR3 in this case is CAGSPDRENSPLHF. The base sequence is TGTGCCGGCAGCCCAGACAGGGAGAATTCACCCCTCCACTTT.